This TCR beta chain was recorded in a study of technical replicates of blood from a handful of donors. CDR1 SNHLY and CDR2 FYNNEI come from the germline V gene. Trimming took off 5 bases at V and 0 bases at J, with 14 bases between the two ends. The CDR3 contains 15 residues. Libraries were prepared by immunoSEQ multiplex PCR; TCRdb keeps only in-frame clonotypes and omits some of them. The repertoire consists of 85,000 to 100,000 clones, with 90% to 97% occurring once and the leading ten covering approximately 0.2%. The chain uses TRBV2 and TRBJ2-7, with D unresolved. This receptor was obtained from a human donor in good health. The specimen sequenced was T cells isolated from PBMCs. CDR3 nucleotides: TGTGCCAGCAGTTTCACAGCCACCAACTCCTACGAGCAGTACTTC. Protein product: CASSFTATNSYEQYF.